Each of the 25 T cell receptor beta chains below was sequenced from the same sample in a study of CD8 T cells in Susac syndrome. RNA in amounts of roughly 0.5 to 1 ug was reverse transcribed with random hexamers. TCRdb called the immunoSEQ multiplex PCR reads again in MiXCR, with one record for every CDR3 protein. Of about 130,000 distinct CDR3 sequences listed, 90% to 95% were seen once; the top ten hold 0.21%. Sequenced: CD8+ T cells from PBMCs. The receptors here all came from a human donor with Susac syndrome.

The chain couples TRBV28 to TRBJ2-3; perhaps TRBD1 as D (6 bases). The germline V gene has CDR1 MDHEN and CDR2 SYDVKM. There are 16 residues in the CDR3. V was pared by 4 bases and J by 2 bases, with 16 bases between. CDR3 region: CASSSSDRRYTDTQYF. CDR3 DNA sequence: TGTGCCAGCAGTTCATCAGACAGGCGATACACAGATACGCAGTATTTT.

J is TRBJ2-3 and V is TRBV14; no clear D. The germline V and J ends were trimmed by 4 bases and 2 bases, with 7 bases remaining between them. The CDR3 is 13 amino acids. Germline V gives CDR1 SGHDN, CDR2 FVKESK. CDR3 region: CASSPPLTDTQYF. Written as DNA, the CDR3 is TGTGCCAGCAGCCCCCCCCTCACAGATACGCAGTATTTT.

This chain links TRBV4-1 with TRBJ2-3, with 9 bases fitting TRBD2. This CDR3 is 17 amino acids long. With V trimmed by 1 base and J by 0 bases, 5 bases remained unmatched. CDR1 is MGHRA and CDR2 is YSYEKL in the germline V gene. The chain's CDR3 is CASSQGLAGASTDTQYF. Written as DNA, the CDR3 is TGCGCCAGCAGCCAAGGGTTAGCGGGGGCCAGCACAGATACGCAGTATTTT.

This chain uses TRBV7-9 with TRBJ2-7; 8 nucleotides agree with TRBD1. J gave up 2 bases and V 3 bases, and 3 bases lay outside the gene matches. This CDR3 region has 14 residues. Germline CDR1 reads SEHNR; CDR2 reads FQNEAQ (reference sequence). CDR3 bases: TGTGCCAGCAGCTTGACAGGGGTTCCCTACGAGCAGTACTTC. It is translated as CASSLTGVPYEQYF.

This clonotype has just a few counts. The V call is TRBV7-2, the J call TRBJ2-5; no clear D gene. Deletions cut 5 bases from V and 3 bases from J, with 7 bases between. The V gene's germline CDR1 is SGHTA and CDR2 FQGNSA. This CDR3 is 12 amino acids long. CDR3 amino acids: CASSPVEETQYF. CDR3 DNA: TGTGCCAGCAGCCCCGTAGAAGAGACCCAGTACTTC.

V is TRBV6-4 and J is TRBJ1-2; TRBD1 matches 7 bases. Germline CDR1 and CDR2: MRHNA and SNTAGT. This CDR3 is 14 amino acids long. V lost 0 bases to trimming and J lost 6 bases; unmatched junction nucleotides: 4. CDR3 sequence reads: CASSDSEGADGYTF. The CDR3 nucleotides are TGTGCCAGCAGTGACTCTGAGGGGGCGGATGGCTACACCTTC.

This rearrangement joins TRBV5-6 to TRBJ2-1, with 7 nucleotides matching TRBD2. CDR1 is SGHDT and CDR2 is YYEEEE in the germline V gene. Trimming cost V 0 bases and J 1 base; bases outside gene matches: 1. CDR3 length: 15 residues. The CDR3 DNA sequence: TGTGCCAGCAGCTTGGTTAGCGGGTCCTACAATGAGCAGTTCTTC. As protein: CASSLVSGSYNEQFF.

The V and J genes are TRBV6-5 and TRBJ1-5, with TRBD1 matching over 7 bases. Trimming cost V 5 bases and J 5 bases; bases outside gene matches: 9. Germline assignment: CDR1 MNHEY and CDR2 SVGAGI. CDR3 size: 15 residues. As DNA, the CDR3 is TGTGCCAGCAGTCTGAATGGACAGGCCCATCAGCCCCAGCATTTT. This sequence encodes CASSLNGQAHQPQHF.

The chain carries TRBV15 and TRBJ2-7; 11 positions match TRBD2. There are 15 residues in the CDR3. With V trimmed by 5 bases and J by 5 bases, 8 bases remained unmatched. Germline V gene sequence: CDR1 LNHNV, CDR2 YYDKDF (reference sequence). The DNA for the CDR3 is TGTGCCACCAGCGCCTCTGGGGGACTAGCGGACGAGCAGTACTTC. It yields the protein CATSASGGLADEQYF.

The chain combines TRBV12-3 or TRBV12-4 with TRBJ1-2; TRBD1 agrees at 8 bases. This CDR3 has 16 amino acids. J was trimmed by 6 bases and V by 6 bases; bases with no gene match: 15. CDR3 sequence (DNA): TGTGCCAGCAGCTCGATAACCGAGGGACAGGCGAATGGCTACACCTTC. This translates into CASSSITEGQANGYTF.

The chain is built from TRBV12-3 or TRBV12-4 and TRBJ2-5, with D uncertain. V was cut by 3 bases and J by 3 bases, with 8 bases left in between. CDR3 size: 13 residues. CDR3 nucleotides: TGTGCCAGCAGTTTCACGGGCAAAGAGACCCAGTACTTC. The encoded protein is CASSFTGKETQYF.

The chain uses TRBV5-6 and TRBJ2-1; D is perhaps TRBD1 (8 bases). Germline V gives CDR1 SGHDT, CDR2 YYEEEE. This CDR3 is built from 20 residues. V shed 3 bases and J shed 5 bases, with 30 bases lying between them. DNA for the CDR3: TGTGCCAGCAGCTGGGGGGGCGACAGGGGTTCCCACCTTAGCAACAATGAGCAGTTCTTC. Amino acids: CASSWGGDRGSHLSNNEQFF.

The V and J genes are TRBV7-2 and TRBJ2-1, with 8 bases fitting TRBD2. CDR3 length equals 16 residues. Germline CDR1 is SGHTA and CDR2 is FQGNSA. Germline trimming cut 5 bases from V and 9 bases from J; bases unmatched to any gene: 15. CDR3 nucleotides: TGTGCCAGCAGCACCCCCCTGGCGGGAGGATATGCTGAGCAGTTCTTC. This sequence encodes CASSTPLAGGYAEQFF. The full variable domain, its missing parts supplied by reference TRBV7-2 and TRBJ2-1, is GAGVSQSPSNKVTEKGKDVELRCDPISGHTALYWYRQSLGQGLEFLIYFQGNSAPDKSGLPSDRFSAERTGGSVSTLTIQRTQQEDSAVYLCASSTPLAGGYAEQFFGPGTRLTVL.

The chain uses TRBV3-1 and TRBJ2-5, with TRBD1 matching over 10 bases. With V trimmed by 6 bases and J by 0 bases, 4 bases remained unmatched. The length of the CDR3 is 15 residues. Germline V gene lookup returns CDR1 LGHDT and CDR2 YNNKEL (reference sequence). CDR3: CASSFGQGDQETQYF. CDR3 DNA sequence: TGTGCCAGCAGTTTCGGACAGGGGGACCAAGAGACCCAGTACTTC.

The rearrangement uses TRBV12-3 or TRBV12-4 and TRBJ1-2; D gene uncertain. The CDR3 length is 12 residues. V dropped 6 bases and J dropped 5 bases, with 10 bases sitting between them. CDR3 in amino acids: CASSRAGYGYTF. The DNA of the CDR3 is TGTGCCAGCAGCCGGGCGGGGTATGGCTACACCTTC.

This chain uses TRBV7-9 with TRBJ2-5, with 9 bases that match TRBD2. CDR1 and CDR2 from the germline V gene are SEHNR and FQNEAQ (reference sequence). After removal of 6 bases from V and 4 bases from J, the junction contained 3 bases not matched to a gene. The CDR3 is made up of 13 amino acids. For the CDR3, the DNA is TGTGCCAGCAGAGCGGGGGGCCGAGAGACCCAGTACTTC. It yields the protein CASRAGGRETQYF. Variable domain in full (rest from reference TRBV7-9 and TRBJ2-5): DTGVSQNPRHKITKRGQNVTFRCDPISEHNRLYWYRQTLGQGPEFLTYFQNEAQLEKSRLLSDRFSAERPKGSFSTLEIQRTEQGDSAMYLCASRAGGRETQYFGPGTRLLVL.

This chain connects TRBV7-9 to TRBJ1-2; 9 bases match TRBD1. This CDR3 has 15 residues. From germline, CDR1 is SEHNR and CDR2 FQNEAQ (reference sequence). V gave up 5 bases and J gave up 7 bases; unmatched junction bases: 11. This CDR3 reads CASSTRDRESSGYTF. DNA of the CDR3: TGTGCCAGCAGCACACGGGACAGGGAAAGCTCTGGCTACACCTTC. The full variable domain, rest sourced from reference TRBV7-9 and TRBJ1-2, is DTGVSQNPRHKITKRGQNVTFRCDPISEHNRLYWYRQTLGQGPEFLTYFQNEAQLEKSRLLSDRFSAERPKGSFSTLEIQRTEQGDSAMYLCASSTRDRESSGYTFGSGTRLTVV.

The chain links TRBV20-1 to TRBJ1-5, with TRBD1 matching over 9 bases. CDR1 is DFQATT and CDR2 is SNEGSKA in the germline V gene (reference sequence). Losses at the gene ends were 0 bases for V and 6 bases for J; bases not matched to a gene: 12. The CDR3 runs 17 residues. CDR3 protein: CSARDSLGTGFSQPQHF. Written as DNA, the CDR3 is TGCAGTGCTAGAGATTCGTTAGGGACAGGGTTTTCTCAGCCCCAGCATTTT.

The chain joins TRBV15 to TRBJ2-1, with D perhaps TRBD1 (5 bases). The CDR3 runs to 16 residues. Per germline, CDR1 LNHNV and CDR2 YYDKDF (reference sequence). Trimming stripped 0 bases from V and 4 bases from J, with 13 bases between. CDR3 amino acids: CATSRDLGANYNEQFF. In DNA form, the CDR3 reads TGTGCCACCAGCAGAGATTTAGGGGCGAATTACAATGAGCAGTTCTTC.

V is TRBV6-2 or TRBV6-3 and J is TRBJ2-7; TRBD2 agrees at 15 bases. Germline lookup yields CDR1 MNHEY and CDR2 SVGEGT. The CDR3 totals 19 residues. V lost 2 bases and J lost 4; bases outside the gene matches: 12. The CDR3 loop reads CASSYPALGLAGGEYEQYF. CDR3 bases: TGTGCCAGCAGTTACCCCGCCCTCGGACTAGCGGGAGGGGAGTACGAGCAGTACTTC.

The J gene is TRBJ2-5, the V gene TRBV4-2, with D hard to call. V was trimmed by 0 bases and J by 5 bases, leaving 7 bases between them. Germline V gene sequence: CDR1 LGHNA, CDR2 YNFKEQ. The CDR3 is 13 amino acids. This CDR3 reads CASSQDNTETQYF. In DNA form, the CDR3 reads TGTGCCAGCAGCCAAGATAATACGGAGACCCAGTACTTC.

V usage is TRBV7-3 and J usage is TRBJ2-1; 8 bases line up with TRBD2. Looked up from germline, CDR1 is SGHTA and CDR2 is FQGTGA. This CDR3 has 14 amino acids. Trimming at V came to 4 bases and at J to 7 bases, leaving 6 bases not matched to a gene. CDR3 sequence: CASSYGGAGNEQFF. Here the CDR3 DNA reads TGTGCCAGCAGCTACGGGGGGGCAGGGAATGAGCAGTTCTTC.

This chain uses TRBV3-1 with TRBJ1-6; TRBD1 is a possible D gene (5 bases). The CDR3 contains 17 residues. Trimming pared 0 bases from V and 7 bases from J, leaving 16 bases between. CDR1 is LGHDT, CDR2 YNNKEL, per germline (reference sequence). CDR3 bases: TGTGCCAGCAGCCAAGATCTGGCGCAGGGAGGCAATTCACCCCTCCACTTT. Its protein is CASSQDLAQGGNSPLHF. Variable domain in full (rest from reference TRBV3-1 and TRBJ1-6): DTAVSQTPKYLVTQMGNDKSIKCEQNLGHDTMYWYKQDSKKFLKIMFSYNNKELIINETVPNRFSPKSPDKAHLNLHINSLELGDSAVYFCASSQDLAQGGNSPLHFGNGTRLTVT.

V usage is TRBV18 and J usage is TRBJ1-1, with a weak D call TRBD1 (6 bases). The CDR3 is 15 amino acids. The germline CDR1 and CDR2 sequences are KGHSH and LQKENI. V was shortened by 4 bases and J by 11 bases, with 23 bases between the two germline ends. The CDR3 DNA sequence: TGTGCCAGCTCACGACAAGGACAGCCCTTGAGCGTGGCTTTCTTT. As protein: CASSRQGQPLSVAFF.

The sample holds one count of this clonotype. CDR3 in amino acids: CASSRSGREGRETQYF. The CDR3 DNA is TGTGCCAGCAGCCGGAGCGGGAGGGAGGGTCGAGAGACCCAGTACTTC. The rearrangement links TRBV3-1 to TRBJ2-5; TRBD2 matches at 10 bases. Germline V CDR1 and CDR2: LGHDT, YNNKEL (reference sequence). The CDR3 has 16 residues. J was trimmed by 4 bases and V by 4 bases; bases with no gene match: 9.